These 10 T cell receptor beta chains were sequenced from one sample in a study of blood T cell repertoires in COVID-19. Clones were read by immunoSEQ multiplex PCR, and TCRdb kept only the in-frame ones, dropping some. This table has approximately 60,000 clones, 70% to 85% appearing once. Material: peripheral blood. The receptors originated from a woman older than 75 with active or convalescent COVID-19.

The rearrangement uses TRBV6-1 and TRBJ1-1; TRBD1 is a possible D gene (5 bases). CDR3 length: 12 amino acids. Deletions cut 1 base from V and 10 bases from J, with 10 bases between. Looked up from germline, CDR1 is MNHNS and CDR2 is SASEGT. The CDR3 sequence is CASSEGGGRAFF. In DNA form, the CDR3 reads TGTGCCAGCAGTGAAGGGGGGGGGAGAGCTTTCTTT.

This clone has just a few counts. The sample carries other DNA sequences with the same CDR3. The chain joins TRBV5-1 to TRBJ1-5, with 9 bases lining up with TRBD1. This CDR3 is built from 16 residues. Germline V CDR1 and CDR2: SGHRS, YFSETQ. With 0 bases clipped from V and 2 bases from J, the junction kept 3 bases outside the gene matches. The CDR3 nucleotides are TGCGCCAGCAGCTTGGGGGACAGGGAAGGCAATCAGCCCCAGCATTTT. It translates to CASSLGDREGNQPQHF.

The V call is TRBV11-3, the J call TRBJ2-1; tentative D call: TRBD2 (7 bases). Germline loops: CDR1 SGHNT, CDR2 YENEEA. The V gene lost 3 bases and the J gene lost 2 bases, with 8 bases spanning the gap. The CDR3 contains 14 residues. The CDR3 spells CASSFGGPYNEQFF. For the CDR3, the DNA is TGTGCCAGCAGCTTCGGGGGGCCCTACAATGAGCAGTTCTTC.

V is TRBV12-5 and J is TRBJ2-1, with 13 bases matching TRBD2. V was clipped by 5 bases and J by 6 bases; unmatched bases: 13. The CDR3 consists of 18 residues. The germline V gene has CDR1 LGHNT and CDR2 FRNRAP. CDR3 in DNA: TGTGCTAGTGGTCATGGACTAGCGGGGGCCGGGGGATTCAATGAGCAGTTCTTC. This encodes CASGHGLAGAGGFNEQFF.

The V call is TRBV5-6, the J call TRBJ1-1; 7 bases fit TRBD1. The germline CDR1 and CDR2 sequences are SGHDT and YYEEEE. Trimming took 2 bases from V and 0 from J; bases not matched to a gene: 4. This CDR3 is 15 amino acids long. The CDR3 sequence: CASSFSTGMNTEAFF. The CDR3 bases are TGTGCCAGCAGCTTCTCGACAGGGATGAACACTGAAGCTTTCTTT.

This rearrangement joins TRBV30 to TRBJ1-5; unclear D gene. In germline, CDR1 is GTSNPN, CDR2 SVGIG (reference sequence). The CDR3 loop spans 14 amino acids. V lost 3 bases and J 2 bases, leaving 11 bases between the germline ends. The CDR3 sequence is CAWRKQQGNQPQHF. CDR3 DNA: TGTGCCTGGAGAAAACAGCAGGGCAATCAGCCCCAGCATTTT.

The chain couples TRBV19 to TRBJ1-6; D is ambiguous. This CDR3 is built from 16 residues. Germline CDR1 and CDR2: LNHDA and SQIVND (reference sequence). V was shortened by 5 bases and J by 0 bases, with 11 bases between the two germline ends. DNA of the CDR3: TGTGCCAGTAGTGTGACGGGAAGCTCCTATAATTCACCCCTCCACTTT. Translation gives CASSVTGSSYNSPLHF.

Sample share makes this clone medium-sized. This chain links TRBV7-2 with TRBJ1-1; 9 bases fit TRBD1. Trimming cost V 5 bases and J 6 bases; bases outside gene matches: 4. CDR3 size: 13 residues. The germline gives CDR1 SGHTA, CDR2 FQGNSA. The CDR3 is CASSQQGASEAFF. The CDR3 DNA reads TGTGCCAGCAGCCAACAGGGGGCCTCTGAAGCTTTCTTT. Looking up the rest from reference TRBV7-2 and TRBJ1-1 gives the full variable domain: GAGVSQSPSNKVTEKGKDVELRCDPISGHTALYWYRQSLGQGLEFLIYFQGNSAPDKSGLPSDRFSAERTGGSVSTLTIQRTQQEDSAVYLCASSQQGASEAFFGQGTRLTVV.

There are a few counts of this clone. This chain uses TRBV5-1 with TRBJ2-2, with 11 nucleotides matching TRBD2. The CDR3 is 16 amino acids. Per the germline V gene, CDR1 is SGHRS and CDR2 is YFSETQ. Germline trimming cut 4 bases from V and 5 bases from J; bases unmatched to any gene: 7. DNA for the CDR3: TGCGCCAGCAGCCCGACTAGCGGGGCACCAACCGGGGAGCTGTTTTTT. It codes for CASSPTSGAPTGELFF.

V usage is TRBV11-2 and J usage is TRBJ1-6; D ambiguous. The V gene's germline CDR1 is SGHAT and CDR2 FQNNGV. V was trimmed by 4 bases and J by 1 base, leaving 17 bases between them. The CDR3 runs 18 residues. The CDR3 DNA is TGTGCCAGCAGCTCCCCCGGTGGCCCGGGGTCCTATAATTCACCCCTCCACTTT. Translated, it gives CASSSPGGPGSYNSPLHF.